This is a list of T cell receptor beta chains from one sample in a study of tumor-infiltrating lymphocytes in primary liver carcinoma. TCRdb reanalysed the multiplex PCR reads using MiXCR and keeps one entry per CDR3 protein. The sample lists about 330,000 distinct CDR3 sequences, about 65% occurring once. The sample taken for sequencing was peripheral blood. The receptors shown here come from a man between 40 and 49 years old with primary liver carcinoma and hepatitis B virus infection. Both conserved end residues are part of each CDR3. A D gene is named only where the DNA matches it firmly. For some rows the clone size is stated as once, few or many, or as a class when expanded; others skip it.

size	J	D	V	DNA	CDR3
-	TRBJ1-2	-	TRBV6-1	TGTGTCAGCAGTGAAGGAGGAGTTTTGAGGTATGGCTACACCTTC	CVSSEGGVLRYGYTF
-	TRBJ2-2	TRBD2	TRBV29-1	TGCAGCGTGTCGGAACTAGCGGTAAGGACCGGGGAGCTGTTTTTT	CSVSELAVRTGELFF
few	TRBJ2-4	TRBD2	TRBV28	TGTGCCAGCAGTTTAGGCGGGAGGGGGGCCAAAAACATTCAGTACTTC	CASSLGGRGAKNIQYF
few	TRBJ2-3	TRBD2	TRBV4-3	TGCGCCAGCAGCCAGGCACTAGCGGGGAACACAGATAGGCAGTATTTT	CASSQALAGNTDRQYF
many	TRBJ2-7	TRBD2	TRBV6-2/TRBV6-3	TGTGCCAGCAGTTACTCGGAGGAGCGGGAGGGCCGAAACGAGCAGTACTTC	CASSYSEEREGRNEQYF
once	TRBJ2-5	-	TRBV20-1	TGCAGTGCTAGTCCGGGTTCTCAGGTAACCCAAGAGACCCAGTACTTC	CSASPGSQVTQETQYF
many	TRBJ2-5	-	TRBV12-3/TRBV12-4	TGTGCCAGCAGTTTATTGTCGAAACTAGAGACCCAGTACTTC	CASSLLSKLETQYF
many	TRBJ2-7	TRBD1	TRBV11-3	TGTGCCAGCAGCTTTGGGACAGTCTACGAGCAGTACTTC	CASSFGTVYEQYF
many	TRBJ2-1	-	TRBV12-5	TGTGCTAGTGGTTTGGCGCAGGGTGTAATCGAGCAGTTCTTC	CASGLAQGVIEQFF
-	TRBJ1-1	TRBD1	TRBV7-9	TGTGCCAGCAGCTTGGACGGACAGGGGTATACTGAAGCTTTCTTT	CASSLDGQGYTEAFF
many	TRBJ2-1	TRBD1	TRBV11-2	TGTGCCAGCAGCCCTGGACAGGGGCCGGTCAATGAGCAGTTCTTC	CASSPGQGPVNEQFF
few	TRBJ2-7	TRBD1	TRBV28	TGTGCCAGCAGACTACAGGGGTACGAGCAGTACTTC	CASRLQGYEQYF
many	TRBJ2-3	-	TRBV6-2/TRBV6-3	TGTGCCAGCACTTGGGGCAGCGGTAGCACAGATACGCAGTATTTT	CASTWGSGSTDTQYF
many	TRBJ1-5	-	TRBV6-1	TGTGCCAGCCTGAGGCGCCCTGAAGGCAATCAGCCCCAGCATTTT	CASLRRPEGNQPQHF
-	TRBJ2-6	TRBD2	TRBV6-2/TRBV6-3	TGTACCAGCTGCTACCTTTCGGCGGGAGAGATTGGGGCCAACGTCCTGACTTTC	CTSCYLSAGEIGANVLTF
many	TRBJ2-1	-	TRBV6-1	TGTGCCAGCAGTGAAGCTGGCGTCTCAGTTCAAGAGCAGTTCTTC	CASSEAGVSVQEQFF
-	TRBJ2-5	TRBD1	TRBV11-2	TGTACCAGCAGCCCTCGACAGGGTAGTGAGACCCACTACTTC	CTSSPRQGSETHYF
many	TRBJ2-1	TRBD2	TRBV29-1	TGCAGCGCTAGTACGGGGGGAAAAAATGAGCAGTTCTTC	CSASTGGKNEQFF
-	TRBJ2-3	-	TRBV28	TGTGCCAGCAGTTTATGGCCAGATACGCAGTATTTT	CASSLWPDTQYF
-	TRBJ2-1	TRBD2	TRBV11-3	TGTGCCAGCAGCCTTTCTAGCGGGAGGGGTCATAAACAGTTCTTC	CASSLSSGRGHKQFF
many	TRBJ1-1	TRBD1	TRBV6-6	TGTGCCAGCAGTTCCGACAGGGTAACCCCGCCTTTCTTT	CASSSDRVTPPFF
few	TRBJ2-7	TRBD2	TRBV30	TGTGCCTGGACGGGACTAGCGGGCCCCATCAGCGAGCAGTACTTC	CAWTGLAGPISEQYF
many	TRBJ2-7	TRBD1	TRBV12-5	TGTGCTAGTGGTTTGGTATCAGACTGGGACAGGGCCTCCTACGAGCAGTACTTC	CASGLVSDWDRASYEQYF
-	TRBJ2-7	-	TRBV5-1	TGCGCCAGCAGCTTGACAGCGGCCAGCTCCTACGAGCAGTACTTC	CASSLTAASSYEQYF
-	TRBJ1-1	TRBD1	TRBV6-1	TGTGTCAGCAGGGGGGATGACGGAGGAGTGACTGAAGCTTTCTTT	CVSRGDDGGVTEAFF
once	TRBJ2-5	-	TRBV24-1	TGTGCCACCAGTGCCCGGTGGAGCCAAGAGACCCAGTACTTC	CATSARWSQETQYF
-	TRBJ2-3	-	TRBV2	TGTACCAGCAGTGAAGCGATACCGCGGGAAGGAGATACGCAGTATTTT	CTSSEAIPREGDTQYF
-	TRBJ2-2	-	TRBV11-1	TGTGCCAGCAGCTTGGACCTGGGCGGGGAGCTGTCTTTT	CASSLDLGGELSF
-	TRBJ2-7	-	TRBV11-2	TGTGCCAGCAGCTTAACGTCGGGGGCAGGAGGCTACGAGCAGTACTTC	CASSLTSGAGGYEQYF
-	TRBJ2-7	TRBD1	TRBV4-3	TGCGCCATTAGCCGGGACAGGGGGAGTGAGCAGTACTTC	CAISRDRGSEQYF
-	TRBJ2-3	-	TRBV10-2	TGCGCCAGCAATGCGATTGCTAGTACAGATACGCAGTATTTT	CASNAIASTDTQYF
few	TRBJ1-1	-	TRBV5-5	TGTGCCAGCAAACCTCCCGGCTACCTGAACACTGAAGCTTTCTTT	CASKPPGYLNTEAFF
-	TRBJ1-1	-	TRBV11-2	TGTGCCAGCAGTTTAGATCTGGCGTTCGGGGATTTCACTGAAGCTTTCTTT	CASSLDLAFGDFTEAFF
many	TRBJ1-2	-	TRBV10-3	TGTGCCATCAGTGAGTCGGACGCGCGGGGCTACACCTTC	CAISESDARGYTF
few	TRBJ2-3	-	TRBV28	TGTGCCAGCAGTTTATATCAGGGGACGCAGTATTTT	CASSLYQGTQYF
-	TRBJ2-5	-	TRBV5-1	TGCGCCAGCAGCCTCCGGGACCCCGTTCGGGAGACCCACTACTTC	CASSLRDPVRETHYF
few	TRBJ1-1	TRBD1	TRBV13	TGTGCCAGCAGCCAGGGGGCAGGGTCGAACACTGAAGCTTTCTTT	CASSQGAGSNTEAFF
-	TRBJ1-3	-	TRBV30	TGTGCCACCGCCTCGAATATCGGAAACACCATATATTTT	CATASNIGNTIYF
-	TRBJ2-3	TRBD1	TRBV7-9	TGTGCCAACAGCTTAGCGGACAGGGGAGGCACAGATACGCAGTATTTT	CANSLADRGGTDTQYF
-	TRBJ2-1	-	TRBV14	TGTGCCAGCAGCCCCCGGGTCGACCAGAAGCAGTTCTTC	CASSPRVDQKQFF